One and the same sample provided the 20 T cell receptor beta chains below, sequenced in a study of neurological immune-mediated disorders. TCRdb analysed the 5' RACE reads with MiXCR anew, one entry per CDR3 protein. The sample records over 15,000 distinct CDR3 sequences, approximately 15% being singletons. The source material was PBMCs. The receptors were gathered from a man in his fifties or sixties with HTLV-1-associated myelopathy (HAM/TSP).

This chain connects TRBV13 to TRBJ2-7, with D possibly matching TRBD1 (5 bases). V was cut by 4 bases and J by 5 bases, with 15 bases left in between. Germline V gives CDR1 PRHDT, CDR2 FYEKMQ (reference sequence). The CDR3 runs to 14 residues. The CDR3: CASSSRQSADEQYF. As DNA, the CDR3 is TGTGCCAGCAGCTCTCGACAGTCGGCCGACGAGCAGTACTTC.

This clonotype has at least ten counts. This rearrangement joins TRBV5-8 to TRBJ2-7; 9 bases align to TRBD2. J was trimmed by 6 bases and V by 2 bases; bases with no gene match: 6. The CDR3 is made up of 14 amino acids. Germline loops: CDR1 SGHTS, CDR2 YDEGEE. The CDR3, as DNA: TGTGCCAGCAGCTTACTAGCGGGCACCTCCGAGCAGTACTTC. Its protein product is CASSLLAGTSEQYF. Looking up the rest from reference TRBV5-8 and TRBJ2-7 gives the full variable domain: EAGVTQSPTHLIKTRGQQATLRCSPISGHTSVYWYQQALGLGLQFLLWYDEGEERNRGNFPPRFSGRQFPNYSSELNVNALELEDSALYLCASSLLAGTSEQYFGPGTRLTVT.

In its sample, this clonotype was seen many times. The J gene is TRBJ1-5, the V gene TRBV7-6; TRBD1 agrees at 7 bases. J was trimmed by 4 bases and V by 4 bases; bases with no gene match: 1. The CDR3 consists of 13 residues. Germline values: CDR1 SGHVS, CDR2 FNYEAQ. The CDR3 is CASSSGQNQPQHF. The CDR3 nucleotides are TGTGCCAGCAGCTCGGGACAGAATCAGCCCCAGCATTTT.

This clonotype was observed many times. The chain combines TRBV5-4 with TRBJ2-3; 10 nucleotides line up with TRBD1. CDR1 and CDR2 (germline): SGHNT, YYREEE (reference sequence). The CDR3 extends over 14 amino acids. Unmatched junction bases numbered 3, after V lost 4 bases and J lost 4 bases. The CDR3 DNA reads as TGTGCCAGCAGCCTAGGACAGGGGGCAGATACGCAGTATTTT. It encodes CASSLGQGADTQYF.

Ten or more counts support this clonotype. The rearrangement joins TRBV7-2 to TRBJ2-1; 10 nucleotides match TRBD2. Unmatched junction bases numbered 12, after V lost 8 bases and J lost 8 bases. Germline V gene lookup returns CDR1 SGHTA and CDR2 FQGNSA. The CDR3 length is 15 residues. CDR3 DNA sequence: TGTGCCAGCCTCCTAACTAGCGGGGACCTATATGAGCAGTTCTTC. Encoded protein: CASLLTSGDLYEQFF.

Many counts were recorded for this clonotype. J is TRBJ2-7 and V is TRBV28, with D possibly being TRBD1 (9 bases). This CDR3 spans 14 amino acids. Per the germline V gene, CDR1 is MDHEN and CDR2 is SYDVKM. Trimming shortened V by 7 bases and J by 4 bases, and 17 bases separated the two germline ends. This chain's CDR3 is CASIRGGTGYEQYF. In DNA, the CDR3 is TGTGCCAGCATACGGGGGGGGACAGGGTACGAGCAGTACTTC.

This clonotype was detected many times. The chain has TRBV12-5 and TRBJ2-4; 13 nucleotides match TRBD2. The CDR3 sequence is 17 residues long. The junction had 6 bases not matched to a gene; V was cut back by 7 bases and J by 0 bases. Germline CDR1 and CDR2: LGHNT and FRNRAP. CDR3 protein: CASAGLAGVGAKNIQYF. CDR3 in DNA: TGTGCTAGTGCCGGACTAGCGGGGGTAGGAGCCAAAAACATTCAGTACTTC.

This clonotype was detected ten times or more. The chain has TRBV3-1 and TRBJ2-4, with D unresolved. Germline V gene sequence: CDR1 LGHDT, CDR2 YNNKEL (reference sequence). Between the trimmed V and J ends, which lost 0 bases and 8 bases, there was a span of 14 bases. The CDR3 is made up of 15 amino acids. The CDR3 spells CASSQDLQYGHIQYF. The CDR3 nucleotides read TGTGCCAGCAGCCAAGATCTCCAATACGGTCACATTCAGTACTTC.

This clonotype came up many times. The chain couples TRBV5-1 to TRBJ1-2, with a tentative D call TRBD1 (5 bases). The CDR3 is 13 amino acids. The V and J ends lost 0 bases and 2 bases respectively, with 5 bases between them. Per germline, CDR1 SGHRS and CDR2 YFSETQ. The CDR3 DNA follows: TGCGCCAGCAGCTTGGGACAGAACTATGGCTACACCTTC. This sequence encodes CASSLGQNYGYTF.

Many counts were recorded for this clonotype. J is TRBJ2-3 and V is TRBV24-1, with D unresolved. This CDR3 spans 13 amino acids. Germline V CDR1 and CDR2: KGHDR, SFDVKD. V lost 3 bases to trimming and J lost 3 bases, with 6 bases between them. CDR3 in amino acids: CATSDPPTDTQYF. In nucleotides, the CDR3 is TGTGCCACCAGTGATCCCCCTACAGATACGCAGTATTTT.

There are many counts of this clonotype. The rearrangement joins TRBV7-9 to TRBJ1-1; D is unresolved. The germline CDR1 and CDR2 sequences are SEHNR and FQNEAQ (reference sequence). Trimming stripped 3 bases from V and 3 bases from J, with 8 bases between. The CDR3 extends over 13 amino acids. The CDR3 reads CASSFVGYTEAFF. For the CDR3, the DNA is TGTGCCAGCAGCTTCGTGGGTTACACTGAAGCTTTCTTT.

This clonotype has a count of ten or more. The rearrangement uses TRBV18 and TRBJ2-4; D possibly corresponds to TRBD1 (7 bases). The CDR3 sequence is 15 residues long. V was pared by 3 bases and J by 6 bases, with 15 bases between. Germline assignment: CDR1 KGHSH and CDR2 LQKENI. The CDR3 DNA is TGTGCCAGCTCACCGCTACAGGGGAGGACAAACATTCAGTACTTC. Encoded protein: CASSPLQGRTNIQYF.

J is TRBJ2-1 and V is TRBV11-1, with 8 bases aligning to TRBD2. CDR3 length equals 18 residues. Per germline, CDR1 SGHAT and CDR2 FQDESV (reference sequence). The V segment lost 5 bases and the J segment 15 bases; nucleotides outside the gene matches: 27. CDR3 bases: TGTGCCAGCAGCCGTCGGTCTATACGGGGGGGATCCTACAATGATCGGTTCTTC. This codes for CASSRRSIRGGSYNDRFF.

This clonotype has at least ten counts. This chain connects TRBV7-2 to TRBJ2-4; tentatively, D is TRBD1 or TRBD2 (5 bases each). Per the germline V gene, CDR1 is SGHTA and CDR2 is FQGNSA. Trimming shortened V by 3 bases and J by 9 bases, and 9 bases separated the two germline ends. The CDR3 extends over 12 amino acids. The CDR3 sequence is CASSFRDRIQYF. Here the CDR3 DNA reads TGTGCCAGCAGCTTCAGGGACCGCATTCAGTACTTC.

A word on this clonotype: This clone may be a read error of a much larger clone one base away. The rearrangement joins TRBV5-4 to TRBJ2-5, with 8 bases identical to TRBD1. Looked up from germline, CDR1 is SGHNT and CDR2 is YYREEE (reference sequence). The CDR3 has 14 amino acids. CDR3 in amino acids: CASSTQGAAETHYF. CDR3 bases: TGTGCCAGCAGCACCCAGGGGGCCGCCGAGACCCATTACTTC.

This clonotype was counted at least ten times. The rearrangement uses TRBV7-8 and TRBJ2-1, with 7 bases lining up with TRBD2. CDR1 is SGHVS, CDR2 FQNEAQ, per germline. Trimming cost V 4 bases and J 9 bases; bases outside gene matches: 0. The CDR3 consists of 11 residues. The CDR3 loop is CASSSSGEQFF. The CDR3 bases are TGTGCCAGCAGCTCTAGCGGTGAGCAGTTCTTC. The full variable domain, rest sourced from reference TRBV7-8 and TRBJ2-1, is GAGVSQSPRYKVAKRGQDVALRCDPISGHVSLFWYQQALGQGPEFLTYFQNEAQLDKSGLPSDRFFAERPEGSVSTLKIQRTQQEDSAVYLCASSSSGEQFFGPGTRLTVL.

Concerning this clonotype: Because it lacks the conserved phenylalanine or tryptophan at the end, this CDR3 is likely a read error. V usage is TRBV20-1 and J usage is TRBJ2-7, with 7 nucleotides matching TRBD1. The CDR3 sequence is 14 residues long. Germline V gene lookup returns CDR1 DFQATT and CDR2 SNEGSKA (reference sequence). The junction had 4 bases not matched to a gene; V was cut back by 0 bases and J by 2 bases. The CDR3 bases are TGCAGTGCTAGAGACGGGACAGCGACCTACGAGCAGTACCTC. The encoded protein is CSARDGTATYEQYL.

This clonotype was counted ten times or more. This rearrangement joins TRBV7-2 to TRBJ2-7, with a possible D match to TRBD1 (6 bases). This CDR3 is 14 amino acids long. Per germline, CDR1 SGHTA and CDR2 FQGNSA. V was trimmed by 7 bases and J by 3 bases, leaving 16 bases between them. The CDR3 coding sequence is TGTGCCAGCAATAAACAGGGTGGTAGCTACGAGCAGTACTTC. As protein: CASNKQGGSYEQYF.

There are many counts of this clonotype. V is TRBV7-8 and J is TRBJ1-5; 8 nucleotides agree with TRBD1. The CDR3 contains 16 residues. V lost 4 bases to trimming and J lost 4 bases; unmatched junction nucleotides: 9. Per germline, CDR1 SGHVS and CDR2 FQNEAQ. CDR3 in amino acids: CASSSAGTGLNQPQHF. DNA of the CDR3: TGTGCCAGCAGCTCCGCCGGGACAGGTCTGAATCAGCCCCAGCATTTT. Full variable domain (outside the CDR3, taken from reference TRBV7-8 and TRBJ1-5): GAGVSQSPRYKVAKRGQDVALRCDPISGHVSLFWYQQALGQGPEFLTYFQNEAQLDKSGLPSDRFFAERPEGSVSTLKIQRTQQEDSAVYLCASSSAGTGLNQPQHFGDGTRLSIL.

A word on this clonotype: One junction end does not reproduce the germline sequence, and a read error may be involved. J is TRBJ2-2 and V is TRBV6-6, with 8 bases that match TRBD1. The V gene's germline CDR1 is MNHNY and CDR2 SVGAGI (reference sequence). The CDR3 covers 14 residues. DNA of the CDR3: TGTGCCATCGCTCTCGGACAGGGACCCGGGGTGCTGTTTTTT. It codes for CAIALGQGPGVLFF.